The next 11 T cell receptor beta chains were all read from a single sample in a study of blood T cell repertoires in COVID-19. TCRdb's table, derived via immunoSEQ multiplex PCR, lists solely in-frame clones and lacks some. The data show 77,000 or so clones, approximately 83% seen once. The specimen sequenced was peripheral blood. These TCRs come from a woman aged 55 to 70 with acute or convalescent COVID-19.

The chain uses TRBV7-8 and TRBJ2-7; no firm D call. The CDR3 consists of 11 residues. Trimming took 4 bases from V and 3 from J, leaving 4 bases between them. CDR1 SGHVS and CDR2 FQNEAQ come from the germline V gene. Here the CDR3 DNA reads TGTGCCAGCAGCTCCTACTACGAGCAGTACTTC. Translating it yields CASSSYYEQYF.

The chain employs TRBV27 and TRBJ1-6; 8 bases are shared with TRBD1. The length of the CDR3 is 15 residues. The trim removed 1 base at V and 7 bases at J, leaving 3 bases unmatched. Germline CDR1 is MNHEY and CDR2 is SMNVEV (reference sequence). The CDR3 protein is CASSLFGQGNSPLHF. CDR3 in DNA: TGTGCCAGCAGTTTATTTGGACAGGGAAATTCACCCCTCCACTTT.

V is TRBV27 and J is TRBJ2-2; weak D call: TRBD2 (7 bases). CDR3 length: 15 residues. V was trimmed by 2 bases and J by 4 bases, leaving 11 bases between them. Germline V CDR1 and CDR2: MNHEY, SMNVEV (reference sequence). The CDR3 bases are TGTGCCAGCAGTTTAACGGGGGGCCCCACCGGGGAGCTGTTTTTT. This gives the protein CASSLTGGPTGELFF.

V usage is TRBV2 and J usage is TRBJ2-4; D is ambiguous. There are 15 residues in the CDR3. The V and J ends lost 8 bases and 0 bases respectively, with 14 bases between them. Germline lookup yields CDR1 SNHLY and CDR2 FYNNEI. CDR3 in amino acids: CASASPGLAKNIQYF. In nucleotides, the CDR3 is TGTGCCAGCGCGTCTCCAGGTTTAGCCAAAAACATTCAGTACTTC.

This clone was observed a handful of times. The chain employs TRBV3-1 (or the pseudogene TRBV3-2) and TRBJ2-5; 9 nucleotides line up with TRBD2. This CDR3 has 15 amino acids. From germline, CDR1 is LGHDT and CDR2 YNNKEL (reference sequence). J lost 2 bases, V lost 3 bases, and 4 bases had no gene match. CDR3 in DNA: TGTGCCAGCAGCCACGGAGCGGGGGGTCAAGAGACCCAGTACTTC. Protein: CASSHGAGGQETQYF.

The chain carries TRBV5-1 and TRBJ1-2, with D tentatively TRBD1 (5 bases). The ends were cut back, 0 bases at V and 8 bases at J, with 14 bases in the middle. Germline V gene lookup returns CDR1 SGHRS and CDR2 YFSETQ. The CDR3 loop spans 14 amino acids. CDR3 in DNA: TGCGCCAGCAGCTTGGCGGGGGATAGCGTAGGCTACACCTTC. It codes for CASSLAGDSVGYTF.

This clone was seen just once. DNA for the CDR3: TGTGCCAGTAGTATGGAACGGGGTGCTTATAATTCACCCCTCCACTTT. It yields the protein CASSMERGAYNSPLHF. The chain carries TRBV19 and TRBJ1-6; D is unresolved. Germline values: CDR1 LNHDA, CDR2 SQIVND (reference sequence). The V and J ends lost 3 bases and 4 bases respectively, with 13 bases between them. CDR3 length: 16 residues. The full variable domain, rest sourced from reference TRBV19 and TRBJ1-6, is DGGITQSPKYLFRKEGQNVTLSCEQNLNHDAMYWYRQDPGQGLRLIYYSQIVNDFQKGDIAEGYSVSREKKESFPLTVTSAQKNPTAFYLCASSMERGAYNSPLHFGNGTRLTVT.

This chain's CDR3 is CASRRAGENTIYF. The CDR3 coding sequence is TGTGCCAGTAGGCGAGCAGGGGAGAACACCATATATTTT. V usage is TRBV19 and J usage is TRBJ1-3; a possible D gene is TRBD1 (6 bases). Trimming left V 6 bases short and J 7 bases short, with 13 bases between. The germline CDR1 and CDR2 sequences are LNHDA and SQIVND (reference sequence). This CDR3 has 13 residues.

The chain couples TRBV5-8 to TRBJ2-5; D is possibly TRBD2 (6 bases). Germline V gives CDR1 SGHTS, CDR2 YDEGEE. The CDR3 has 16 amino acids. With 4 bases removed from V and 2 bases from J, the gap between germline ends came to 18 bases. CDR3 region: CASSPGRTTSQETQYF. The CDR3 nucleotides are TGTGCCAGCAGCCCGGGACGGACTACCTCACAAGAGACCCAGTACTTC.

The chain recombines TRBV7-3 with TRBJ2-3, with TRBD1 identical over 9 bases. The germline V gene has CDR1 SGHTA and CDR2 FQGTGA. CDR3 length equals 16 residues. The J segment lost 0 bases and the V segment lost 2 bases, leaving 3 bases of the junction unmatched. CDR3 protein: CASSLGTGYSTDTQYF. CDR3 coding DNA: TGTGCCAGCAGCTTAGGGACAGGGTATAGCACAGATACGCAGTATTTT.

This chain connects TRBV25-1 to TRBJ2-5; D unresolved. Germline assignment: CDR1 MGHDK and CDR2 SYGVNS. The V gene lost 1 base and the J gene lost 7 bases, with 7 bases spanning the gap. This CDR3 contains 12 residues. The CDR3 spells CASSELIGTQYF. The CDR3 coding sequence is TGTGCCAGCAGTGAATTGATCGGGACCCAGTACTTC.